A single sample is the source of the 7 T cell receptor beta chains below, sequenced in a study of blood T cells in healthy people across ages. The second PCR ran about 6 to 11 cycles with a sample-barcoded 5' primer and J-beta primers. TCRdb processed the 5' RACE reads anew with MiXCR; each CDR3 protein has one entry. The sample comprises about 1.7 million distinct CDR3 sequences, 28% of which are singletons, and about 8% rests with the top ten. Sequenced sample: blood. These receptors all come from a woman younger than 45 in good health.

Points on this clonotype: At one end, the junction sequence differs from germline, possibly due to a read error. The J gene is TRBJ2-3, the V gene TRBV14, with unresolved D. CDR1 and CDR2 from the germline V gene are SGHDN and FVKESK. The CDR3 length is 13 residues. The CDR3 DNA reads TGTGCCGGCAGCCAAGTACCCAAGGAAAAGCAGTATTTT. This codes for CAGSQVPKEKQYF. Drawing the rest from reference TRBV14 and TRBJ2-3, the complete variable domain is EAGVTQFPSHSVIEKGQTVTLRCDPISGHDNLYWYRRVMGKEIKFLLHFVKESKQDESGMPNNRFLAERTGGTYSTLKVQPAELEDSGVYFCAGSQVPKEKQYFGPGTRLTVL.

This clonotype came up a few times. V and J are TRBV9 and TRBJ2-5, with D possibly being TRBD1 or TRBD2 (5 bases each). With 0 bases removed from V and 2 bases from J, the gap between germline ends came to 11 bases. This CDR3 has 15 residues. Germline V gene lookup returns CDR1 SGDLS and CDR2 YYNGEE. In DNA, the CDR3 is TGTGCCAGCAGCGTAGAGGGGACCACGCAAGAGACCCAGTACTTC. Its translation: CASSVEGTTQETQYF.

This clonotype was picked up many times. The CDR3 region is CASSPTPGQRSGEANVLTF. CDR3 DNA sequence: TGTGCCAGCAGCCCCACCCCGGGACAACGAAGTGGCGAGGCCAACGTCCTGACTTTC. The chain links TRBV11-2 to TRBJ2-6, with D possibly being TRBD1 (6 bases). Germline V lookup: CDR1 SGHAT, CDR2 FQNNGV. This CDR3 comprises 19 residues. Trimming shortened V by 5 bases and J by 6 bases, and 26 bases separated the two germline ends.

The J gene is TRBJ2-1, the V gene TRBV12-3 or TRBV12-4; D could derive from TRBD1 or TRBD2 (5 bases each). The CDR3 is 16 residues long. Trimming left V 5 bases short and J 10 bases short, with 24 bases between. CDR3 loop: CASSRTSVRVRDEQFF. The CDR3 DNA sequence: TGTGCCAGCAGTCGGACGTCCGTTCGCGTGAGGGACGAGCAGTTCTTC.

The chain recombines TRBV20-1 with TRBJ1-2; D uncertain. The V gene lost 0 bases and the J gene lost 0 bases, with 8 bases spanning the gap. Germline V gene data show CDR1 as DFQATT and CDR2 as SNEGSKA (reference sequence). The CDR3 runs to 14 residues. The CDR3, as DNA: TGCAGTGCTAGAGAGTCGGGCACTAACTATGGCTACACCTTC. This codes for CSARESGTNYGYTF.

Here the CDR3 reads CASSLDGVGTGVTGELFF. Here the CDR3 DNA reads TGTGCCAGCAGCTTAGACGGTGTGGGGACAGGGGTCACCGGGGAGCTGTTTTTT. The rearrangement joins TRBV7-2 to TRBJ2-2; 10 positions match TRBD1. The germline CDR1 and CDR2 sequences are SGHTA and FQGNSA. V was clipped by 1 base and J by 4 bases; unmatched bases: 9. The CDR3 extends over 18 amino acids.

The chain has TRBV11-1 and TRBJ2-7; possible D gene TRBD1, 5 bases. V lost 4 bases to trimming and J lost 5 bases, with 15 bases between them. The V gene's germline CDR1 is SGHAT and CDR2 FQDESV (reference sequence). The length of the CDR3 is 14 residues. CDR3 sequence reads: CASSSQGMHHEQYF. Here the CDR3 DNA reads TGTGCCAGCAGCTCCCAGGGTATGCACCACGAGCAGTACTTC.